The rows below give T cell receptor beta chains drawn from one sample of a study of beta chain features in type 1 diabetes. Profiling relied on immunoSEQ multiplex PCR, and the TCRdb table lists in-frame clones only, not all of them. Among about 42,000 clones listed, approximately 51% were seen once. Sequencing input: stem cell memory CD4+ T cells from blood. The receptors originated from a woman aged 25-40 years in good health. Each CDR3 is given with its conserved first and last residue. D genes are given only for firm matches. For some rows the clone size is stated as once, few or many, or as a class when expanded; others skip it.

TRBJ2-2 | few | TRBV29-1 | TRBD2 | CSVVRASGMNTGELFF | TGCAGCGTTGTTAGGGCTAGCGGGATGAACACCGGGGAGCTGTTTTTT
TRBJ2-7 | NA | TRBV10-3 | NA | CATKGSYEQYF | TGTGCCACCAAGGGGTCCTACGAGCAGTACTTC
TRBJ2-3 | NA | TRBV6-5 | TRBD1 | CASSLGTGEGNTQYF | TGTGCCAGCAGCCTCGGGACAGGGGAAGGGAATACGCAGTATTTT
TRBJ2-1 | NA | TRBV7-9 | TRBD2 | CASILSGSSDEQFF | TGTGCCAGCATCCTTAGCGGGAGTTCGGATGAGCAGTTCTTC
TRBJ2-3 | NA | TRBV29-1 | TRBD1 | CSVEGSGTDSTDTQYF | TGCAGCGTTGAGGGATCCGGGACAGATAGCACAGATACGCAGTATTTT
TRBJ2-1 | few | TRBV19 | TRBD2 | CASTRRGKSGNEQFF | TGTGCCAGTACCCGGCGGGGGAAATCGGGCAATGAGCAGTTCTTC
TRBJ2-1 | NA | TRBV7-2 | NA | CASSSLFSSEQFF | TGTGCCAGCAGCTCCCTTTTTTCGAGCGAGCAGTTCTTC
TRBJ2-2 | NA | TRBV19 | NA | CASSIVPLAFSTGELFF | TGTGCCAGTAGTATAGTCCCACTAGCATTCAGCACCGGGGAGCTGTTTTTT
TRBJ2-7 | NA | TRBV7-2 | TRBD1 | CASSFKGTGSYEQYF | TGTGCCAGCAGCTTTAAAGGGACAGGGAGCTACGAGCAGTACTTC
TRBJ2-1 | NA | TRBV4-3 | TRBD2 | CASSQDPSGRGSYNEQFF | TGCGCCAGCAGCCAAGACCCGAGCGGGAGGGGGTCCTACAATGAGCAGTTCTTC
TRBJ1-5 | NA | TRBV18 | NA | CASSPQEAHQPQHF | TGTGCCAGCTCACCGCAGGAAGCCCATCAGCCCCAGCATTTT
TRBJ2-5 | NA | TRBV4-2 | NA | CASSQDGGRRTQYF | TGTGCCAGCAGCCAAGATGGGGGGAGGAGGACCCAGTACTTC
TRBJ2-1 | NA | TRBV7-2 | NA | CASSLVSSYNEQFF | TGTGCCAGCAGCTTAGTGAGCTCCTACAATGAGCAGTTCTTC
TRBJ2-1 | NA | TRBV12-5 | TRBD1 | CASGLVVTGGSGSYNEQFF | TGTGCTAGTGGTTTGGTGGTGACAGGGGGCTCTGGCTCCTACAATGAGCAGTTCTTC
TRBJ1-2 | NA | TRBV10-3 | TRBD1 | CAISERGQGGARGYTF | TGTGCCATCAGTGAGAGGGGACAGGGGGGGGCTCGGGGCTACACCTTC
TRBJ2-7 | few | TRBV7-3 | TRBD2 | CASSLTLAGDEQYF | TGTGCCAGCAGCTTAACACTAGCGGGAGACGAGCAGTACTTC
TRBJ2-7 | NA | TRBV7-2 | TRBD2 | CASSLAERDYEQYF | TGTGCCAGCAGCTTAGCCGAGCGGGACTACGAGCAGTACTTC
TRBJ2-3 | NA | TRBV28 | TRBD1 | CASTNSRRTGRNTQYF | TGTGCCAGCACCAACTCTCGGCGGACAGGGCGAAATACGCAGTATTTT
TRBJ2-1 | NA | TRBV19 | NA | CASSIEFLAEQFF | TGTGCCAGTAGTATAGAGTTTCTGGCTGAGCAGTTCTTC
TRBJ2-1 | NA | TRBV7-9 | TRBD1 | CASSSADRRNNEQFF | TGTGCCAGCAGCTCCGCGGACAGGCGGAACAATGAGCAGTTCTTC
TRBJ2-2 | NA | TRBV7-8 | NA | CASSSTLSRANTGELFF | TGTGCCAGCAGCTCAACCCTTTCGCGGGCGAACACCGGGGAGCTGTTTTTT
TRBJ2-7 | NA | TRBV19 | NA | CASRNQNSYEQYF | TGTGCCAGTAGAAACCAGAACTCCTACGAGCAGTACTTC
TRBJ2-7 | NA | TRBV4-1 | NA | CASSQGRGSYEQYF | TGCGCCAGCAGCCAAGGCAGAGGGTCCTACGAGCAGTACTTC
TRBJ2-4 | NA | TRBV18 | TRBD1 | CASSTNRDSVIQYF | TGTGCCAGCTCGACAAACCGGGACAGTGTCATTCAGTACTTC
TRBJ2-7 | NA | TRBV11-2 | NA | CASSLYTGLSYEQYF | TGTGCCAGCAGCCTTTATACGGGTCTAAGCTACGAGCAGTACTTC
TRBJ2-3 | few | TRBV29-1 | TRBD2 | CSVDAGGSTDTQYF | TGCAGCGTTGATGCGGGAGGCTCCACAGATACGCAGTATTTT
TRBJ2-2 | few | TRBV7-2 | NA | CASSTARGGAGELFF | TGTGCCAGCAGCACCGCCCGAGGAGGGGCCGGGGAGCTGTTTTTT
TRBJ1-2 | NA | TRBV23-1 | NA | CASSHPGEEAGPSCYGYTF | TGCGCCAGCAGTCACCCGGGGGAGGAGGCGGGCCCATCGTGCTATGGCTACACCTTC
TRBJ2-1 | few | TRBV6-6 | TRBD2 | CASSVLAGEGEQFF | TGTGCCAGCAGTGTGCTAGCGGGAGAAGGTGAGCAGTTCTTC
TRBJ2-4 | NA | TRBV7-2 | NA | CASSISYRVPKNIQYF | TGTGCCAGCAGCATATCTTACAGGGTACCCAAAAACATTCAGTACTTC
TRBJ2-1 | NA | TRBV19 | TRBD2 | CASRLTSRSSYNEQFF | TGTGCCAGTAGATTGACTAGCCGGAGCTCCTACAATGAGCAGTTCTTC
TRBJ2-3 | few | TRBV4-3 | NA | CASSWTAGSRTDTQYF | TGCGCCAGCAGCTGGACTGCGGGGAGCCGGACAGATACGCAGTATTTT
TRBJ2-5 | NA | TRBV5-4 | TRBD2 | CASSLKREVPKTQYF | TGTGCCAGCAGCTTGAAGCGGGAGGTCCCCAAGACCCAGTACTTC
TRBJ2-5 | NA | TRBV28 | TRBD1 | CASTAFEGGQGTAETQYF | TGTGCCAGCACTGCTTTCGAAGGGGGACAGGGGACTGCAGAGACCCAGTACTTC
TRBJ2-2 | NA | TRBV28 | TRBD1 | CATHRGNTGELFF | TGTGCCACACACAGGGGGAACACCGGGGAGCTGTTTTTT
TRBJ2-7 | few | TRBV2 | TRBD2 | CASREAGGPSYEQYF | TGTGCCAGCAGGGAAGCGGGAGGGCCCTCCTACGAGCAGTACTTC
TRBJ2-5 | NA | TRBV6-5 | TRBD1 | CASSYSRTGETQYF | TGTGCCAGCAGTTACTCGAGGACAGGGGAGACCCAGTACTTC
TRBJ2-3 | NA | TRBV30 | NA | CACTSAGSTDTQYF | TGTGCCTGTACCTCGGCGGGGAGCACAGATACGCAGTATTTT
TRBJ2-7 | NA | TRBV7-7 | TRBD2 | CASSLAAGGPGEQYF | TGTGCTAGCAGCTTAGCAGCGGGAGGGCCTGGAGAGCAGTACTTC
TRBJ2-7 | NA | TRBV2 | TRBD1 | CASRKGGQGLYEQYF | TGTGCCAGCAGAAAGGGGGGACAGGGTCTCTACGAGCAGTACTTC
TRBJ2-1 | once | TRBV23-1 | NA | CASSRRLDKSSYNEQFF | TGCGCCAGCAGTCGACGATTGGACAAAAGCTCCTACAATGAGCAGTTCTTC
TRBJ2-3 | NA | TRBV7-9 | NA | CASSFRRGLGTDTQYF | TGTGCCAGCAGCTTCCGTAGGGGTTTGGGCACAGATACGCAGTATTTT
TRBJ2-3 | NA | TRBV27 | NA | CASMGRNTDTQYF | TGTGCCAGCATGGGCAGGAACACAGATACGCAGTATTTT
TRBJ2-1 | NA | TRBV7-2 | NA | CASSLVGGPYNEQFF | TGTGCCAGCAGCTTAGTAGGGGGTCCCTACAATGAGCAGTTCTTC
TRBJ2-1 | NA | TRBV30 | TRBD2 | CACYGTSGRRSYNEQFF | TGTGCCTGCTATGGGACTAGCGGGAGGCGGTCCTACAATGAGCAGTTCTTC
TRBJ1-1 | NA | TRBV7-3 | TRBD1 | CASSSTGTAEAFF | TGTGCCAGCAGCTCTACAGGGACAGCCGAAGCTTTCTTT
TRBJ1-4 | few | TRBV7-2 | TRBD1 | CASSSGQAVNEKLFF | TGTGCCAGCAGCTCCGGACAGGCGGTGAATGAAAAACTGTTTTTT
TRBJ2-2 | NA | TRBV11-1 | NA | CASTLGLQGGTGELFF | TGTGCCAGCACCCTCGGGTTACAGGGTGGAACCGGGGAGCTGTTTTTT
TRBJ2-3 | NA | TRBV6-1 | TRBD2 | CASSEGAGGKDTQYF | TGTGCCAGCAGTGAAGGAGCGGGAGGTAAAGATACGCAGTATTTT
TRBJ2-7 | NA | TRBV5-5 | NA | CASSFPRARSNYEQYF | TGTGCCAGCAGCTTTCCCAGGGCCCGGTCGAACTACGAGCAGTACTTC
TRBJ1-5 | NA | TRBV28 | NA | CASSSPGYNQPQHF | TGTGCCAGCAGTTCGCCCGGGTACAATCAGCCCCAGCATTTT
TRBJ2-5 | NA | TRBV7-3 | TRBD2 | CASSPGLAGRETQYF | TGTGCCAGCAGCCCAGGACTAGCGGGCCGGGAGACCCAGTACTTC
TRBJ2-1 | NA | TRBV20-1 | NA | CSAQDYNEQFF | TGCAGTGCTCAGGACTACAATGAGCAGTTCTTC
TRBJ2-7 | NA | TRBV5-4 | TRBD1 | CASSFRDRLYEQYF | TGTGCCAGCAGCTTCCGGGACAGACTGTACGAGCAGTACTTC
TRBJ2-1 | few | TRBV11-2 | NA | CASSPLRTGEQFF | TGTGCCAGCAGCCCCTTGCGGACTGGTGAGCAGTTCTTC
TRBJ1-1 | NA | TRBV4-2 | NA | CASGQWGTEAFF | TGTGCCAGCGGACAGTGGGGCACTGAAGCTTTCTTT
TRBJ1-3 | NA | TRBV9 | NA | CASSVGGAEGNTIYF | TGTGCCAGCAGCGTTGGGGGCGCCGAAGGAAACACCATATATTTT
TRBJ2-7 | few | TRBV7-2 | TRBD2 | CASSPRLAGGPYEQYF | TGTGCCAGCAGCCCACGACTAGCGGGAGGGCCCTACGAGCAGTACTTC
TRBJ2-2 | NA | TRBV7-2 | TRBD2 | CASGRRGRPGELFF | TGTGCCAGCGGCAGGCGCGGGAGACCCGGGGAGCTGTTTTTT